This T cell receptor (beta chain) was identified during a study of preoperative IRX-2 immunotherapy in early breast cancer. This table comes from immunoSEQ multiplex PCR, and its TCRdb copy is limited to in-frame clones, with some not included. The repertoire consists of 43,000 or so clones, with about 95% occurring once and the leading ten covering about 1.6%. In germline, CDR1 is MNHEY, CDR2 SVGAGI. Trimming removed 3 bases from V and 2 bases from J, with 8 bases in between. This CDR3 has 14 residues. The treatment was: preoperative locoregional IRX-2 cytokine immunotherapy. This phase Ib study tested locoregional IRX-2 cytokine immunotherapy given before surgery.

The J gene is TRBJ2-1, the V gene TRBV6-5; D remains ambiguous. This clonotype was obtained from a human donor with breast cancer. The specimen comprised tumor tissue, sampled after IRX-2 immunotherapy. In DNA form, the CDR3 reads TGTGCCAGCAGTTATGGTGAGCCCTACAATGAGCAGTTCTTC. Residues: CASSYGEPYNEQFF.